One and the same sample provided the 4 T cell receptor beta chains below, sequenced in a study of T cell repertoires in cytomegalovirus infection. MiXCR was run by TCRdb on the reads, yielding one entry per CDR3 protein. The table shows 300,000 or so distinct CDR3 sequences, with 20% to 30% occurring only once. Their cognate antigens are unknown. Sequenced material: cultured PBMCs, taken from culture after CMV antigen stimulation. All receptors derive from a human donor in good health (CMV status not recorded). Some clones in this sample may be carry-over from other donors' samples.

This clonotype came up many times. J is TRBJ2-3 and V is TRBV7-2, with D uncertain. The V and J ends lost 5 bases and 2 bases respectively, with 17 bases between them. CDR1 is SGHTA and CDR2 is FQGNSA in the germline V gene. The CDR3 extends over 16 amino acids. The CDR3 protein is CASSPPQAENTDTQYF. The CDR3 DNA follows: TGTGCCAGCAGCCCACCCCAGGCGGAGAACACAGATACGCAGTATTTT.

The rearrangement uses TRBV12-3 or TRBV12-4 and TRBJ1-2, with D unclear. V gave up 1 base and J gave up 1 base, with 10 bases separating them. The CDR3 loop spans 15 amino acids. The CDR3 nucleotides are TGTGCCAGCAGTTTAGGAAGGAGGCTTAACTATGGCTACACCTTC. This gives the protein CASSLGRRLNYGYTF.

In this sample, this clonotype turned up many times. This chain links TRBV7-2 with TRBJ2-5; 9 bases map to TRBD2. The CDR3 consists of 14 residues. V lost 5 bases and J lost 4; bases outside the gene matches: 5. Germline CDR1 and CDR2: SGHTA and FQGNSA. CDR3 in DNA: TGTGCCAGCAGCGAGGGACTAGCTGGAGAGACCCAGTACTTC. Its translation: CASSEGLAGETQYF.

This clonotype was seen a single time. The chain recombines TRBV4-3 with TRBJ2-1; tentatively, D is TRBD2 (5 bases). CDR1 and CDR2 from the germline V gene are LGHNA and YSLEER. This CDR3 spans 13 amino acids. The germline V and J ends were trimmed by 2 bases and 9 bases, with 11 bases remaining between them. CDR3 in DNA: TGCGCCAGCAGCCAAACTAGGTGGGGTGAGCAGTTCTTC. This translates into CASSQTRWGEQFF.